One sample yielded the 30 T cell receptor beta chains listed below, sequenced in a study of T cells after yellow fever vaccination (dated by TCRdb to the late 2010s). Preparation of the library involved 5' RACE. Sequenced on an Illumina HiSeq 2500. The public reads were reanalyzed by TCRdb: fastp trimming at Q25, MiXCR alignment, in-frame beta chains only. CDR3 protein duplicates are merged, each entry listing the most common genes and DNA. The sample table holds hundreds of thousands of distinct CDR3 sequences, of which 17% were seen once. 15% to 20% of the sample is in the top ten clones. The sample's treatment or condition label, decoded: live attenuated yellow fever vaccine strain. Sequenced here: PBMCs, sampled about 5 days after the first yellow fever vaccination. These TCRs come from a man aged 18 to 30 who received the YFV17D yellow fever vaccine.

V gene TRBV12-3 or TRBV12-4 combines with J gene TRBJ2-7; D may correspond to TRBD1 or TRBD2 (6 bases each). V lost 3 bases, J lost 4 bases, and 16 bases lay in between. The CDR3 consists of 15 residues. Written as DNA, the CDR3 is TGTGCCAGCAGTTTCTTCGGGGGCAAGCTATACGAGCAGTACTTC. Protein product: CASSFFGGKLYEQYF.

The gene calls are TRBV6-1 and TRBJ1-4; D is perhaps TRBD1 (6 bases). Germline CDR1 is MNHNS and CDR2 is SASEGT. V was clipped by 6 bases and J by 7 bases, with 18 bases between them. The CDR3 contains 15 residues. The CDR3 is CASSDPRGSGEKLFF. CDR3 coding DNA: TGTGCCAGCAGCGACCCAAGGGGGAGCGGTGAAAAACTGTTTTTT.

The chain has TRBV9 and TRBJ2-1, with a possible D match to TRBD2 (5 bases). Germline values: CDR1 SGDLS, CDR2 YYNGEE. V dropped 6 bases and J dropped 9 bases, with 22 bases sitting between them. This CDR3 is 15 amino acids long. CDR3 in DNA: TGTGCCAGCAACGAAGGAGGACGTGGGTTTGGTGAGCAGTTCTTC. Its translation: CASNEGGRGFGEQFF.

This chain links TRBV19 with TRBJ2-7, with 8 bases identical to TRBD2. The CDR3 is 15 residues long. CDR1 LNHDA and CDR2 SQIVND come from the germline V gene (reference sequence). Germline trimming cut 6 bases from V and 2 bases from J; bases unmatched to any gene: 9. DNA of the CDR3: TGTGCCAGTAGGGACGCGGGGGGCCTTACCTACGAGCAGTACGTC. Protein: CASRDAGGLTYEQYV.

The chain recombines TRBV18 with TRBJ2-6; TRBD2 might be the D (6 bases). V gave up 2 bases and J gave up 2 bases, with 10 bases separating them. CDR1 and CDR2 from the germline V gene are KGHSH and LQKENI. The CDR3 loop spans 16 amino acids. The CDR3 loop is CASSPVGEAGANVLTF. CDR3 bases: TGTGCCAGCTCACCAGTCGGGGAGGCTGGGGCCAACGTCCTGACTTTC.

V gene TRBV6-1 combines with J gene TRBJ2-3; D gene unclear. The CDR3 totals 13 residues. Germline V gene lookup returns CDR1 MNHNS and CDR2 SASEGT. The ends were cut back, 6 bases at V and 2 bases at J, with 9 bases in the middle. The chain's CDR3 is CASRWMYTDTQYF. The CDR3 DNA is TGTGCCAGCAGATGGATGTACACAGATACGCAGTATTTT.

Only a few counts were recorded for this clonotype. The J gene is TRBJ1-5, the V gene TRBV4-1, with D hard to call. The CDR3 extends over 16 amino acids. Germline CDR1 MGHRA, CDR2 YSYEKL. Trimming removed 4 bases at V and 4 bases at J, with 17 bases between. The CDR3 DNA reads TGCGCCAGCAGCCCAGACGCTACCTTCGCAAATCAGCCCCAGCATTTT. Amino acid sequence: CASSPDATFANQPQHF.

This clonotype has more than one count but fewer than ten. One junction end disagrees with the germline gene, perhaps due to a read error. The chain combines TRBV10-3 with TRBJ1-5; 8 bases are shared with TRBD1. Germline V gene data show CDR1 as ENHRY and CDR2 as SYGVKD. This CDR3 has 13 residues. CDR3 region: CPIRGQGNQPQHF. Here the CDR3 DNA reads TGTCCCATCAGGGGACAGGGCAATCAGCCCCAGCATTTT.

The genes are TRBV4-3 and TRBJ2-7, with 10 positions matching TRBD1. Per the germline V gene, CDR1 is LGHNA and CDR2 is YSLEER. The CDR3 runs to 15 residues. J lost 1 base, V lost 1 base, and 1 base had no gene match. The CDR3 DNA reads TGCGCCAGCAGCCAAGGGACAGGGGGTTCCTACGAGCAGTACGTC. This sequence encodes CASSQGTGGSYEQYV.

The rearrangement links TRBV6-1 to TRBJ1-5, with 7 positions matching TRBD1. Germline V gives CDR1 MNHNS, CDR2 SASEGT. This CDR3 contains 15 residues. The V and J ends lost 6 bases and 1 base, in that order; junction bases with no gene match: 6. This chain's CDR3 is CASSLYRGSNQPQHF. As DNA, the CDR3 is TGTGCCAGCAGCCTCTACAGGGGCAGCAATCAGCCCCAGCATTTT.

V and J are TRBV7-3 and TRBJ2-1, with 15 bases identical to TRBD2. The CDR3 is 15 residues long. The germline CDR1 and CDR2 sequences are SGHTA and FQGTGA. Trimming at V came to 4 bases and at J to 9 bases, leaving 4 bases not matched to a gene. The CDR3 loop is CASSWTSGGASEQFF. The CDR3 nucleotides read TGTGCCAGCAGCTGGACTAGCGGGGGGGCAAGTGAGCAGTTCTTC.

The chain combines TRBV5-4 with TRBJ2-7; 8 bases are shared with TRBD2. Germline loops: CDR1 SGHNT, CDR2 YYREEE (reference sequence). This CDR3 contains 14 residues. V dropped 4 bases and J dropped 2; count of bases not matched to a gene: 5. The CDR3 DNA follows: TGTGCCAGCAGCCCGGGCGGGGGGCCCTACGAGCAGTACGTC. It is translated as CASSPGGGPYEQYV.

This clonotype was counted at least ten times. The chain is built from TRBV12-3 or TRBV12-4 and TRBJ2-5; 11 bases are a match to TRBD2. After removal of 4 bases from V and 0 bases from J, the junction contained 1 base not matched to a gene. This CDR3 has 15 amino acids. The CDR3 DNA reads TGTGCCAGCAGTTCGACTAGCGGGGACCAAGAGACCCAGTACTTC. This encodes CASSSTSGDQETQYF.

The CDR3 region is CASSLDGRQNTEAFF. DNA for the CDR3: TGTGCCAGCAGCTTAGATGGACGGCAGAACACTGAAGCTTTCTTT. V gene TRBV11-2 combines with J gene TRBJ1-1; no firm D call. The CDR3 length is 15 residues. V was trimmed by 0 bases and J by 1 base, leaving 9 bases between them. Per germline, CDR1 SGHAT and CDR2 FQNNGV.

This clonotype was seen a few times. The V gene is TRBV7-8, the J gene TRBJ1-2; a possible D gene is TRBD1 (6 bases). Germline V lookup: CDR1 SGHVS, CDR2 FQNEAQ. The germline V and J ends were trimmed by 5 bases and 7 bases, with 14 bases remaining between them. CDR3 length equals 13 residues. The CDR3 DNA reads TGTGCCAGCAGCCGGACAGAGCTGGGTGGCTACACCTTC. It yields the protein CASSRTELGGYTF.

A few counts support this clonotype. V and J are TRBV18 and TRBJ2-1, with D tentatively TRBD2 (5 bases). V was clipped by 3 bases and J by 4 bases, with 10 bases between them. Germline V gene lookup returns CDR1 KGHSH and CDR2 LQKENI. The CDR3 is 14 amino acids. In DNA, the CDR3 is TGTGCCAGCTCACCGCAGGACTTGTACAATGAGCAGTTCTTC. Its protein product is CASSPQDLYNEQFF.

V and J are TRBV4-1 and TRBJ1-3, with D possibly TRBD1 on 5 matching bases. Trimming took off 1 base at V and 11 bases at J, with 18 bases between the two ends. The V gene's germline CDR1 is MGHRA and CDR2 YSYEKL. The CDR3 has 15 residues. CDR3 amino acids: CASSQVWVRGKAIYF. As DNA, the CDR3 is TGCGCCAGCAGCCAAGTATGGGTGCGGGGCAAAGCCATATATTTT.

The chain carries TRBV20-1 and TRBJ2-3; 9 bases align to TRBD2. The CDR3 is made up of 16 amino acids. Germline CDR1 and CDR2: DFQATT and SNEGSKA (reference sequence). After removal of 5 bases from V and 2 bases from J, the junction contained 11 bases not matched to a gene. The CDR3 nucleotides read TGCAGTGCTCCGAAATTGCGGGGGGGCGCCACAGATACGCAGTATTTT. As protein: CSAPKLRGGATDTQYF.

A few counts support this clonotype. CDR3 protein: CASSLNTRDRGYEQYF. CDR3 bases: TGCGCCAGCAGCCTAAACACTCGGGACAGGGGTTACGAGCAGTACTTC. The V and J genes are TRBV5-1 and TRBJ2-7, with 10 bases identical to TRBD1. The junction had 11 bases not matched to a gene; V was cut back by 4 bases and J by 4 bases. Germline-derived CDR1 and CDR2 are SGHRS and YFSETQ. CDR3 length equals 16 residues.

This rearrangement joins TRBV29-1 to TRBJ2-5, with a weak D call TRBD2 (7 bases). The V gene lost 7 bases and the J gene lost 4 bases, with 10 bases spanning the gap. This CDR3 has 11 residues. The germline V gene has CDR1 SQVTM and CDR2 ANQGSEA. The chain's CDR3 is CSGGGRETQYF. The CDR3, as DNA: TGCAGCGGGGGGGGGCGAGAGACCCAGTACTTC.

This clonotype was seen more than once but under ten times. The V gene is TRBV7-9, the J gene TRBJ1-6; D unclear. Trimming took 5 bases from V and 3 from J, leaving 11 bases between them. The CDR3 covers 15 residues. Germline assignment: CDR1 SEHNR and CDR2 FQNEAQ (reference sequence). The CDR3 here is CASSTLGRYNSPLHF. CDR3 DNA sequence: TGTGCCAGCAGCACCCTGGGTCGCTATAATTCACCCCTCCACTTT.

V gene TRBV6-5 combines with J gene TRBJ1-4, with 9 bases fitting TRBD1. V lost 4 bases and J lost 7; bases outside the gene matches: 10. CDR3 length equals 16 residues. Germline CDR1 reads MNHEY; CDR2 reads SVGAGI. The CDR3 nucleotides read TGTGCCAGCAGTTTCGGGACAGGGCGCCTTTCTGAAAAACTGTTTTTT. Residues: CASSFGTGRLSEKLFF.

The chain employs TRBV28 and TRBJ2-4, with TRBD1 identical over 8 bases. CDR1 is MDHEN and CDR2 is SYDVKM in the germline V gene. The CDR3 length is 13 residues. Germline trimming cut 10 bases from V and 4 bases from J; bases unmatched to any gene: 6. CDR3 amino acids: CATWDRPKNIQYF. DNA of the CDR3: TGTGCCACCTGGGACAGGCCTAAAAACATTCAGTACTTC.

This sequence joins TRBV4-1 and TRBJ2-4; D unclear. Trimming left V 2 bases short and J 1 base short, with 12 bases between. Germline CDR1 MGHRA, CDR2 YSYEKL. The CDR3 contains 16 residues. DNA of the CDR3: TGCGCCAGCAGCCAAACCCCATTCGGGGCCAAAAACATTCAGTACTTC. This gives the protein CASSQTPFGAKNIQYF.

This clonotype was picked up a small number of times. This chain connects TRBV5-1 to TRBJ2-7, with a possible D match to TRBD1 (6 bases). CDR1 and CDR2 from the germline V gene are SGHRS and YFSETQ. This CDR3 has 15 amino acids. V lost 4 bases, J lost 3 bases, and 17 bases lay in between. For the CDR3, the DNA is TGCGCCAGCAGCCCGGGACATTCCCTAAACTACGAGCAGTACTTC. Translation: CASSPGHSLNYEQYF.

This sequence joins TRBV7-2 and TRBJ2-5, with a weak D call TRBD1 (5 bases). V lost 5 bases, J lost 6 bases, and 13 bases lay in between. Germline CDR1 is SGHTA and CDR2 is FQGNSA. The CDR3 covers 13 residues. Here the CDR3 reads CASSPGRVQTQYF. CDR3 sequence (DNA): TGTGCCAGCAGCCCCGGCAGGGTCCAGACCCAGTACTTC.

This clonotype was seen only a few times. CDR3 in amino acids: CASSQDVRTGYYNEQFF. The CDR3 DNA follows: TGCGCCAGCAGCCAAGATGTTAGGACAGGGTACTACAATGAGCAGTTCTTC. The chain has TRBV4-3 and TRBJ2-1; 8 nucleotides agree with TRBD1. The CDR3 runs to 17 residues. Unmatched junction bases numbered 7, after V lost 0 bases and J lost 3 bases. Per the germline V gene, CDR1 is LGHNA and CDR2 is YSLEER.

The J gene is TRBJ2-2, the V gene TRBV15; D may be TRBD1 or TRBD2 (5 bases each). The germline V and J ends were trimmed by 4 bases and 1 base, with 16 bases remaining between them. The CDR3 is 17 amino acids. Germline V gives CDR1 LNHNV, CDR2 YYDKDF (reference sequence). CDR3 protein: CATSNTGTEKNTGELFF. The CDR3 DNA sequence: TGTGCCACCAGCAACACCGGGACGGAAAAGAACACCGGGGAGCTGTTTTTT.

This clonotype was counted between two and nine times. Given a much more abundant clone one base away, this may be a read error. CDR3 DNA sequence: TGTGCCAGCAGCCACGACAGGGATCAGCCCCAGCATTTT. This codes for CASSHDRDQPQHF. The chain uses TRBV12-3 or TRBV12-4 and TRBJ1-5, with 7 bases fitting TRBD1. The CDR3 has 13 amino acids. V lost 6 bases, J lost 5 bases, and 4 bases stayed unmatched.

This clonotype was counted between two and nine times. V gene TRBV11-2 combines with J gene TRBJ2-3; 9 positions agree with TRBD2. CDR1 SGHAT and CDR2 FQNNGV come from the germline V gene. Trimming took 5 bases from V and 4 from J; bases not matched to a gene: 7. This CDR3 is built from 15 residues. DNA for the CDR3: TGTGCCAGCAGCCGCGGGGGGGCTGTTGCAGATACGCAGTATTTT. Protein: CASSRGGAVADTQYF.